These 20 T cell receptor beta chains originate from one sample sequenced in a study of response to subunit inactivated influenza vaccine. MiXCR, applied by TCRdb to the RT-PCR reads, yields one record per CDR3 protein. The sample carries more than 500,000 distinct CDR3 sequences, 11% recorded once. These data were also filed under a second study, of T cells expressing NK-cell markers. That paper notes: Beta-chain TCR cDNA was generated via 5'RACE template switching with UMIs.

Sample: PBMCs from blood, taken on the day of vaccination. Receptor source: a man in his fifties who received an inactivated influenza vaccine.

This chain joins TRBV28 and TRBJ2-7, with 8 nucleotides matching TRBD2. V was clipped by 6 bases and J by 7 bases; unmatched bases: 11. CDR1 MDHEN and CDR2 SYDVKM come from the germline V gene. CDR3 length: 14 amino acids. The DNA for the CDR3 is TGTGCCAGCAGCCCCAGCGGGGGTAGAGGGGAGCAGTACTTC. It is translated as CASSPSGGRGEQYF.

This CDR3 is CASSYSTLTTSYNEQFF. In DNA form, the CDR3 reads TGTGCCAGCAGTTACTCCACCCTAACAACCTCCTACAATGAGCAGTTCTTC. This rearrangement joins TRBV6-5 to TRBJ2-1; D is unresolved. The CDR3 extends over 17 amino acids. Germline lookup yields CDR1 MNHEY and CDR2 SVGAGI. V was shortened by 0 bases and J by 0 bases, with 12 bases between the two germline ends.

This clonotype was counted only a few times. The chain combines TRBV24-1 with TRBJ2-1; D is ambiguous. Per germline, CDR1 KGHDR and CDR2 SFDVKD. CDR3 length: 17 residues. With 4 bases removed from V and 2 bases from J, the gap between germline ends came to 17 bases. The CDR3 sequence is CATSDNSPLFTYNEQFF. The CDR3 DNA follows: TGTGCCACCAGTGACAATTCACCGTTATTCACCTACAATGAGCAGTTCTTC.

Here the CDR3 reads CASGRLGGNTIYF. CDR3 in DNA: TGTGCCAGCGGACGACTTGGTGGAAACACCATATATTTT. The V gene is TRBV12-3 or TRBV12-4, the J gene TRBJ1-3; D unclear. This CDR3 has 13 residues. The ends were cut back, 8 bases at V and 3 bases at J, with 11 bases in the middle.

The gene calls are TRBV12-3 or TRBV12-4 and TRBJ2-4, with D uncertain. The V end lost 4 bases, the J end lost 6 bases, and 16 bases lay between the germline ends. The CDR3 is 15 residues long. The CDR3 DNA sequence: TGTGCCAGCAGTTCGAGTAGATTCCTGGGAAACATTCAGTACTTC. Residues: CASSSSRFLGNIQYF.

This clonotype was counted only a few times. The V gene is TRBV5-1, the J gene TRBJ2-7; 7 nucleotides match TRBD2. With V trimmed by 0 bases and J by 5 bases, 8 bases remained unmatched. The CDR3 consists of 15 residues. Germline V gives CDR1 SGHRS, CDR2 YFSETQ. The CDR3 bases are TGCGCCAGCAGCTTGGTTACCGCAGGGAGGGACGAGCAGTACTTC. Translating gives CASSLVTAGRDEQYF.

This clonotype was counted between two and nine times. This sequence joins TRBV12-3 or TRBV12-4 and TRBJ2-2; D unresolved. Trimming pared 3 bases from V and 1 base from J, leaving 18 bases between. The CDR3 is 18 amino acids. The CDR3, as DNA: TGTGCCAGCAGTTTTCGGGTACAGCCAGCAAAGAACACCGGGGAGCTGTTTTTT. Translation: CASSFRVQPAKNTGELFF.

This clonotype was observed a handful of times. The V call is TRBV5-5, the J call TRBJ2-6; 8 bases are shared with TRBD1. The CDR3 is 18 residues long. J was trimmed by 0 bases and V by 5 bases; bases with no gene match: 10. Germline V gives CDR1 SGHKS, CDR2 YYEKEE (reference sequence). CDR3 sequence (DNA): TGTGCCAGCAGTTGGACAGGGAGGACTCCCTCTGGGGCCAACGTCCTGACTTTC. Translated: CASSWTGRTPSGANVLTF.

This clonotype was detected a few times. The CDR3: CASSAWIAGTDTQYF. In nucleotides, the CDR3 is TGTGCCAGCAGTGCCTGGATAGCGGGCACAGATACGCAGTATTTT. The chain is built from TRBV6-2 or TRBV6-3 and TRBJ2-3; perhaps TRBD2 as D (6 bases). The CDR3 runs to 15 residues. V was shortened by 5 bases and J by 1 base, with 13 bases between the two germline ends. Germline V CDR1 and CDR2: MNHEY, SVGEGT.

The rearrangement links TRBV6-1 to TRBJ2-7; tentatively, D is TRBD1 or TRBD2 (5 bases each). V lost 4 bases, J lost 2 bases, and 9 bases lay in between. The CDR3 consists of 13 residues. Germline V gives CDR1 MNHNS, CDR2 SASEGT. The CDR3 spells CASSGGPPYEQYF. Here the CDR3 DNA reads TGTGCCAGCAGTGGGGGACCCCCCTACGAGCAGTACTTC.

CDR3 DNA sequence: TGTGCCAGCAGCTTCTCTGCGGGGGGGTCTTACACAGATACGCAGTATTTT. This codes for CASSFSAGGSYTDTQYF. The J gene is TRBJ2-3, the V gene TRBV13; 9 nucleotides line up with TRBD2. V gave up 3 bases and J gave up 2 bases; unmatched junction bases: 9. CDR1 PRHDT and CDR2 FYEKMQ come from the germline V gene (reference sequence). This CDR3 has 17 amino acids.

About this clonotype: A much bigger clone sits one base away, suggesting this may be a read error. The chain couples TRBV2 to TRBJ2-1, with unresolved D. CDR3 size: 11 residues. Per the germline V gene, CDR1 is SNHLY and CDR2 is FYNNEI. CDR3 DNA: TGTGTCAGCAGTGACAACAATGAGCAGTTCTTC. Encoded protein: CVSSDNNEQFF.

The V gene is TRBV20-1, the J gene TRBJ1-5; a possible D gene is TRBD1 (5 bases). The length of the CDR3 is 16 residues. V lost 1 base and J 3 bases, leaving 16 bases between the germline ends. Germline V gives CDR1 DFQATT, CDR2 SNEGSKA (reference sequence). The CDR3 DNA reads as TGCAGTGCTAGAGCCCCTTGGGGGGGAACCAATCAGCCCCAGCATTTT. Its protein product is CSARAPWGGTNQPQHF.

This clonotype appeared many times. The rearrangement links TRBV9 to TRBJ2-7; 10 nucleotides match TRBD1. The germline V gene has CDR1 SGDLS and CDR2 YYNGEE. The CDR3 covers 15 residues. Germline trimming cut 0 bases from V and 5 bases from J; bases unmatched to any gene: 5. The DNA for the CDR3 is TGTGCCAGCAGCGTAGCGACAGGGGGCTTCCACGAGCAGTACTTC. Amino acid sequence: CASSVATGGFHEQYF. Complete variable domain (other parts from reference TRBV9 and TRBJ2-7): DSGVTQTPKHLITATGQRVTLRCSPRSGDLSVYWYQQSLDQGLQFLIQYYNGEERAKGNILERFSAQQFPDLHSELNLSSLELGDSALYFCASSVATGGFHEQYFGPGTRLTVT.

This clonotype appeared a few times. The CDR3 DNA reads as TGTGCCAGCAGTATGACAGGGGAGGACGAGCAGTACTTC. Its translation is CASSMTGEDEQYF. The chain combines TRBV28 with TRBJ2-7; 8 nucleotides line up with TRBD1. Germline CDR1 and CDR2: MDHEN and SYDVKM. V gave up 5 bases and J gave up 5 bases; unmatched junction bases: 5. This CDR3 is built from 13 residues.

This clonotype was seen a handful of times. The rearrangement links TRBV10-2 to TRBJ2-1; 9 bases map to TRBD1. The V gene end was trimmed by 5 bases and the J gene end by 8 bases; junction bases not matched to a gene: 7. Germline CDR1 WSHSY, CDR2 SAAADI. The CDR3 loop spans 14 amino acids. The CDR3 sequence: CASSRDRDKDEQFF. The CDR3 DNA reads TGCGCCAGCAGTAGGGACAGGGATAAGGATGAGCAGTTCTTC.

This clonotype was seen ten or more times. This rearrangement joins TRBV10-3 to TRBJ1-1; a weak D match, TRBD1 (5 bases). Germline CDR1 is ENHRY and CDR2 is SYGVKD. V gave up 4 bases and J gave up 2 bases, with 8 bases separating them. The CDR3 loop spans 13 amino acids. CDR3 bases: TGTGCCATCAGTGGACAGCGAAACACTGAAGCTTTCTTT. Protein sequence: CAISGQRNTEAFF.

This clonotype has more than one count but fewer than ten. The chain couples TRBV12-3 or TRBV12-4 to TRBJ2-7; the D call may be TRBD1 or TRBD2 (5 bases each). The V end lost 7 bases, the J end lost 0 bases, and 7 bases lay between the germline ends. The CDR3 has 12 amino acids. The CDR3 DNA reads as TGTGCCAGCAAAGGGACCTCCTACGAGCAGTACTTC. This translates into CASKGTSYEQYF.

There are a few counts of this clonotype. This rearrangement joins TRBV20-1 to TRBJ2-7; D ambiguous. The CDR3 has 14 residues. The V gene lost 4 bases and the J gene lost 2 bases, with 15 bases spanning the gap. Germline V gene sequence: CDR1 DFQATT, CDR2 SNEGSKA (reference sequence). The CDR3 sequence is CSATPSIRPYEQYF. As DNA, the CDR3 is TGCAGTGCTACTCCGAGTATACGGCCCTACGAGCAGTACTTC.

In its sample, this clonotype was seen a few times. The chain couples TRBV7-2 to TRBJ2-3, with 7 nucleotides matching TRBD1. The junction had 7 bases not matched to a gene; V was cut back by 2 bases and J by 5 bases. This CDR3 spans 15 amino acids. CDR1 is SGHTA, CDR2 FQGNSA, per germline. The CDR3 spells CASSLPLTGVDTQYF. In DNA, the CDR3 is TGTGCCAGCAGCTTACCACTAACAGGGGTAGATACGCAGTATTTT. Full variable domain (rest looked up from reference TRBV7-2 and TRBJ2-3): GAGVSQSPSNKVTEKGKDVELRCDPISGHTALYWYRQSLGQGLEFLIYFQGNSAPDKSGLPSDRFSAERTGGSVSTLTIQRTQQEDSAVYLCASSLPLTGVDTQYFGPGTRLTVL.